These 6 T cell receptor beta chains were sequenced from one sample in a study of radiotherapy plus CTLA-4 blockade in lung cancer. Assay: immunoSEQ multiplex PCR; the TCRdb copy retains only in-frame clones and omits some. Of roughly 100,000 clones in the sample, about 84% are singletons; the top ten hold 2.4%. The source was peripheral blood, collected from a patient treated with radiotherapy plus ipilimumab. These receptors all stem from a human donor with non-small cell lung cancer that progressed on radiotherapy plus ipilimumab. Some clones in this sample may be carry-over from other donors' samples.

Regarding this clone: One end of the junction does not line up with germline, which may come from a read error. This chain connects TRBV7-9 to TRBJ2-7, with D unresolved. The CDR3 loop spans 13 amino acids. Per germline, CDR1 SEHNR and CDR2 FQNEAQ (reference sequence). CDR3 sequence: CAGSFLNLAEQYF. The CDR3 DNA reads as TGTGCCGGCAGCTTTCTCAATCTCGCCGAGCAGTACTTC.

This clone was picked up one time. This chain connects TRBV9 to TRBJ1-6; unclear D gene. The CDR3 totals 13 residues. Deletions cut 4 bases from V and 7 bases from J, with 9 bases between. The germline gives CDR1 SGDLS, CDR2 YYNGEE. CDR3 sequence: CASSFVRNSPLHF. The CDR3 DNA sequence: TGTGCCAGCAGCTTTGTAAGAAATTCACCCCTCCACTTT.

This clone was recorded a few times. The chain combines TRBV6-5 with TRBJ1-1; D call uncertain. The germline CDR1 and CDR2 sequences are MNHEY and SVGAGI. V was pared by 0 bases and J by 0 bases, with 8 bases between. The CDR3 sequence is 15 residues long. The CDR3 region is CASSYSPVMNTEAFF. The CDR3 DNA is TGTGCCAGCAGTTACTCGCCGGTTATGAACACTGAAGCTTTCTTT.

The chain employs TRBV19 and TRBJ1-5; D ambiguous. V lost 7 bases and J 3 bases, leaving 10 bases between the germline ends. CDR1 is LNHDA, CDR2 SQIVND, per germline (reference sequence). The CDR3 sequence is 13 residues long. In nucleotides, the CDR3 is TGTGCCAGTACCCCGGGCTCCAATCAGCCCCAGCATTTT. Translating gives CASTPGSNQPQHF. The full variable domain, its missing parts supplied by reference TRBV19 and TRBJ1-5, is DGGITQSPKYLFRKEGQNVTLSCEQNLNHDAMYWYRQDPGQGLRLIYYSQIVNDFQKGDIAEGYSVSREKKESFPLTVTSAQKNPTAFYLCASTPGSNQPQHFGDGTRLSIL.

The DNA of the CDR3 is TGTGCCAGCAGCTCGCCCGGACAGGGACGTGAAAAACTGTTTTTT. It specifies CASSSPGQGREKLFF. The V and J genes are TRBV12-1 and TRBJ1-4; TRBD1 is the table's D call, not checked against the DNA. TRBV12-1 is marked as a pseudogene. The CDR3 covers 15 residues.

This sequence joins TRBV5-1 and TRBJ1-1; D not certain. Trimming cost V 0 bases and J 5 bases, with 14 bases left between them. Germline values: CDR1 SGHRS, CDR2 YFSETQ. This CDR3 is 15 amino acids long. The CDR3 nucleotides read TGCGCCAGCAGCTTGGAGGGTGGTGTCGGAACTGAAGCTTTCTTT. Amino acid sequence: CASSLEGGVGTEAFF. The full variable domain, rest sourced from reference TRBV5-1 and TRBJ1-1, is KAGVTQTPRYLIKTRGQQVTLSCSPISGHRSVSWYQQTPGQGLQFLFEYFSETQRNKGNFPGRFSGRQFSNSRSEMNVSTLELGDSALYLCASSLEGGVGTEAFFGQGTRLTVV.